Each of the 14 T cell receptor beta chains below was sequenced from the same sample in a study of control samples from healthy donors and cancer patients. Assay used: immunoSEQ multiplex PCR; TCRdb lists only in-frame clones, some missing. The sample carries fewer than 200,000 clones, 96% recorded once. The specimen was blood. Receptor source: a woman aged 30 to 39 in good health.

CDR3 in amino acids: CASSLVRGHGNEKLFF. CDR3 DNA sequence: TGTGCCAGCAGTTTGGTCAGGGGTCATGGTAATGAAAAACTGTTTTTT. The rearrangement links TRBV28 to TRBJ1-4; maybe TRBD1 (6 bases). The V end was cut by 3 bases, the J end by 4 bases, with 15 bases between. Germline values: CDR1 MDHEN, CDR2 SYDVKM. This CDR3 spans 16 amino acids.

V usage is TRBV28 and J usage is TRBJ2-2; 11 nucleotides agree with TRBD1. After removal of 5 bases from V and 4 bases from J, the junction contained 9 bases not matched to a gene. This CDR3 is 17 amino acids long. Germline V lookup: CDR1 MDHEN, CDR2 SYDVKM. The DNA for the CDR3 is TGTGCCAGCAGTCTCGGACAGGGGGCGGGTATCACCGGGGAGCTGTTTTTT. It codes for CASSLGQGAGITGELFF.

This clone has a handful of counts. This CDR3 reads CAISDPMNTEAFF. CDR3 in DNA: TGTGCCATCAGTGATCCTATGAACACTGAAGCTTTCTTT. The rearrangement links TRBV10-3 to TRBJ1-1; no definite D call. CDR1 ENHRY and CDR2 SYGVKD come from the germline V gene. The V gene lost 3 bases and the J gene lost 0 bases, with 5 bases spanning the gap. This CDR3 is built from 13 residues.

This clone was seen only once. The chain uses TRBV12-5 and TRBJ1-4; D is possibly TRBD1 (5 bases). CDR1 is LGHNT, CDR2 FRNRAP, per germline. This CDR3 is built from 14 residues. Trimming took 0 bases from V and 8 from J, leaving 10 bases between them. Here the CDR3 reads CASGLVAGKEKLFF. CDR3 DNA sequence: TGTGCTAGTGGTTTGGTGGCAGGGAAAGAAAAACTGTTTTTT.

V usage is TRBV28 and J usage is TRBJ1-1; D unclear. Germline V lookup: CDR1 MDHEN, CDR2 SYDVKM. V lost 7 bases and J 5 bases, leaving 20 bases between the germline ends. The CDR3 consists of 15 residues. CDR3: CASMPQHPTRTEAFF. The DNA for the CDR3 is TGTGCCAGCATGCCCCAGCACCCAACGAGGACTGAAGCTTTCTTT.

The J gene is TRBJ1-2, the V gene TRBV19; 9 bases line up with TRBD1. Trimming cost V 5 bases and J 0 bases; bases outside gene matches: 7. The CDR3 covers 16 residues. Germline CDR1 is LNHDA and CDR2 is SQIVND (reference sequence). CDR3: CASSQETGGTNYGYTF. The CDR3 DNA reads TGTGCCAGTAGTCAGGAGACAGGGGGGACTAACTATGGCTACACCTTC. The variable domain in full, with the rest retrieved from reference TRBV19 and TRBJ1-2, is DGGITQSPKYLFRKEGQNVTLSCEQNLNHDAMYWYRQDPGQGLRLIYYSQIVNDFQKGDIAEGYSVSREKKESFPLTVTSAQKNPTAFYLCASSQETGGTNYGYTFGSGTRLTVV.

The chain employs TRBV3-1 (or the pseudogene TRBV3-2) and TRBJ2-3, with D possibly matching TRBD2 (6 bases). The CDR3 totals 16 residues. Germline CDR1 and CDR2: LGHDT and YNNKEL (reference sequence). Trimming removed 4 bases from V and 2 bases from J, with 16 bases in between. CDR3 nucleotide sequence: TGTGCCAGCAGCCGCAGGGAGGAGGTGCTCACAGATACGCAGTATTTT. This codes for CASSRREEVLTDTQYF.

The V call is TRBV19, the J call TRBJ1-1; perhaps TRBD1 as D (6 bases). V lost 5 bases and J lost 3, with 13 bases in between. There are 14 residues in the CDR3. Germline V CDR1 and CDR2: LNHDA, SQIVND (reference sequence). Written as DNA, the CDR3 is TGTGCCAGTAGTTTATACGCAGGGGACACTGAAGCTTTCTTT. It codes for CASSLYAGDTEAFF.

CDR3 bases: TGTGCCGGTTCGCAGGGGGTGGGTTCACCCCTCCACTTT. The encoded protein is CAGSQGVGSPLHF. The gene calls are TRBV2 and TRBJ1-6, with 7 bases fitting TRBD1. V shed 11 bases and J 9 bases; nucleotides not matched to a gene: 10. The CDR3 is made up of 13 amino acids. CDR1 is SNHLY and CDR2 is FYNNEI in the germline V gene.

The gene calls are TRBV4-1 and TRBJ1-1, with a weak D call TRBD1 (6 bases). V was clipped by 1 base and J by 4 bases, with 10 bases between them. The CDR3 spans 14 residues. CDR1 is MGHRA, CDR2 YSYEKL, per germline. The CDR3 nucleotides read TGCGCCAGCAGCCAAGCAGGGGTGGTCACTGAAGCTTTCTTT. Translating gives CASSQAGVVTEAFF.

This chain uses TRBV12-5 with TRBJ2-3, with 7 bases fitting TRBD2. This CDR3 contains 13 residues. Germline V gene data show CDR1 as LGHNT and CDR2 as FRNRAP. Trimming at V came to 6 bases and at J to 0 bases, leaving 0 bases not matched to a gene. In DNA, the CDR3 is TGTGCTAGTGGGCGGGGGAGCACAGATACGCAGTATTTT. Its protein product is CASGRGSTDTQYF.

The V gene is TRBV7-6, the J gene TRBJ2-2; the match to TRBD2 covers 13 bases. The CDR3 spans 18 residues. Losses at the gene ends were 3 bases for V and 4 bases for J; bases not matched to a gene: 8. Germline lookup yields CDR1 SGHVS and CDR2 FNYEAQ. The CDR3 DNA reads as TGTGCCAGCAGCTTCCGGACTAGCGGGAGAAGGCCCACCGGGGAGCTGTTTTTT. Translated: CASSFRTSGRRPTGELFF.

This clone was counted a single time. The chain combines TRBV7-3 with TRBJ2-2; 15 bases line up with TRBD2. Germline lookup yields CDR1 SGHTA and CDR2 FQGTGA. V trimming: 5 bases; J trimming: 6 bases; junction bases outside the gene matches: 19. The length of the CDR3 is 21 residues. CDR3 amino acids: CASSTKPGLAGGMSVPGELFF. CDR3 in DNA: TGTGCCAGCAGCACGAAACCGGGACTAGCGGGAGGCATGAGTGTCCCCGGGGAGCTGTTTTTT.

The V gene is TRBV6-1, the J gene TRBJ1-4; perhaps TRBD1 as D (5 bases). From germline, CDR1 is MNHNS and CDR2 SASEGT. The V end lost 6 bases, the J end lost 3 bases, and 11 bases lay between the germline ends. The length of the CDR3 is 14 residues. This CDR3 is CASSHLGANEKLFF. The DNA of the CDR3 is TGTGCCAGCAGCCATCTAGGGGCTAATGAAAAACTGTTTTTT.